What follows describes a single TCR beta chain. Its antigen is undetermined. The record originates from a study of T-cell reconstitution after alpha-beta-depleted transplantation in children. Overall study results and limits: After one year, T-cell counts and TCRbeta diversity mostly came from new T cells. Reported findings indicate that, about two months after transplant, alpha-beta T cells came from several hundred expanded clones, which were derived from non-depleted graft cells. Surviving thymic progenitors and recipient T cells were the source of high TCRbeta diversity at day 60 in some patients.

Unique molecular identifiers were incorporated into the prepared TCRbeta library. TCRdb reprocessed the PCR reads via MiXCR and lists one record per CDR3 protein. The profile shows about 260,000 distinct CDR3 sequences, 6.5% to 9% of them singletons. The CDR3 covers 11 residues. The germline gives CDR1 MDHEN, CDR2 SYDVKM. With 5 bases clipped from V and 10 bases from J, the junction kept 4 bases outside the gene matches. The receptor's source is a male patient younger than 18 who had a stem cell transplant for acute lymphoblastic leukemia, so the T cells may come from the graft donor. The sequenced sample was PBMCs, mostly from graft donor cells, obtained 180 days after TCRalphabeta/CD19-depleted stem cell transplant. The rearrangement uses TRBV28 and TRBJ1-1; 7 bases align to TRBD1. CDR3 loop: CASSLTGRAFF. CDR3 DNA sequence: TGTGCCAGCAGTCTGACAGGGAGAGCTTTCTTT.